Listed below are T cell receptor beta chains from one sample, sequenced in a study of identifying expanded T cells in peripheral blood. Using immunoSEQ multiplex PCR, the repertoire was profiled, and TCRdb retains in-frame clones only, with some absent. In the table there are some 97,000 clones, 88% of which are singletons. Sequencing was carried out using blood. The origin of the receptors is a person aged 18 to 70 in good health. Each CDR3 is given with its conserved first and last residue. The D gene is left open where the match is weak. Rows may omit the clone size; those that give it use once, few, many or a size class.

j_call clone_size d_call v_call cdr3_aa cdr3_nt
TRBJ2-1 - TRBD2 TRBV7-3 CASSPNPMGLVRNEQFF TGTGCCAGCAGCCCAAACCCAATGGGACTAGTTAGGAATGAGCAGTTCTTC
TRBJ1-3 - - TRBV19 CASSIPGRNSGNTIYF TGTGCCAGTAGCATCCCCGGGCGGAACTCTGGAAACACCATATATTTT
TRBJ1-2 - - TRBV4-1 CASSQDIYGYTF TGCGCCAGCAGCCAAGATATTTATGGCTACACCTTC
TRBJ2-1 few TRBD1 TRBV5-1 CASSLGQVNEQFF TGCGCCAGCAGCTTAGGACAGGTCAATGAGCAGTTCTTC
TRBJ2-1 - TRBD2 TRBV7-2 CASSTRGIQRGHNEQFF TGTGCCAGCAGCACGAGGGGTATTCAGCGGGGGCACAATGAGCAGTTCTTC
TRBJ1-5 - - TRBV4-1 CASSQEGGFNQPQHF TGCGCCAGCAGCCAAGAGGGGGGGTTCAATCAGCCCCAGCATTTT
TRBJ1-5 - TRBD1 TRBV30 CAWSGTGVDQPQHF TGTGCCTGGAGTGGGACAGGGGTTGATCAGCCCCAGCATTTT
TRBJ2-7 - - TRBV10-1 CASSAFGGASYEQYF TGCGCCAGCAGTGCTTTCGGGGGCGCGAGCTACGAGCAGTACTTC
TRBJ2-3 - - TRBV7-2 CASSSQQGPTDTQYF TGTGCCAGCAGCTCTCAACAGGGACCCACAGATACGCAGTATTTT
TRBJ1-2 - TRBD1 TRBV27 CASSPRAGTGVSGYTF TGTGCCAGCAGTCCTAGAGCCGGGACAGGGGTGAGTGGCTACACCTTC
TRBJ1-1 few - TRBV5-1 CASSLYPGENTEAFF TGCGCCAGCAGCTTATATCCAGGGGAGAACACTGAAGCTTTCTTT
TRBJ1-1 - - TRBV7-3 CASSAGQNTEAFF TGTGCCAGCAGCGCAGGACAGAACACTGAAGCTTTCTTT
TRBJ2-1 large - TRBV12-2 CASRSGGGSYNEQFF TGTGCAAGTCGTTCGGGGGGAGGGTCCTACAATGAGCAGTTCTTC
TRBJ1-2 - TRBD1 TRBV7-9 CASSLKVGGTGTFGYTF TGTGCCAGCAGCTTAAAGGTGGGCGGGACAGGGACATTTGGCTACACCTTC
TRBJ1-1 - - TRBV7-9 CASSLAQAVGTEAFF TGTGCCAGCAGCTTAGCTCAGGCGGTGGGCACTGAAGCTTTCTTT
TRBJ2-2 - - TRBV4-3 CASSQDPGSGELFF TGCGCCAGCAGCCAAGATCCAGGCTCCGGGGAGCTGTTTTTT
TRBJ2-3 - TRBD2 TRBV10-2 CASSEGAGGSSDTQYF TGCGCCAGCAGTGAAGGGGCGGGAGGATCATCAGATACGCAGTATTTT
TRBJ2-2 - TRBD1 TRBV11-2 CASSSPGQGAGELFF TGTGCCAGCAGCTCGCCGGGACAGGGGGCCGGGGAGCTGTTTTTT
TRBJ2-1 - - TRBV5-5 CASTNPRGGTGSYNEQFF TGTGCCAGCACCAACCCAAGGGGGGGGACAGGCTCCTACAATGAGCAGTTCTTC
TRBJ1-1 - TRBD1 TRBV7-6 CASSPRTGDTEAFF TGTGCCAGCAGCCCGAGGACAGGGGACACTGAAGCTTTCTTT